The next 2 T cell receptor beta chains were all read from a single sample in a study of blood T cell repertoires in COVID-19. Assay: immunoSEQ multiplex PCR; the TCRdb copy retains only in-frame clones and omits some. Altogether around 300,000 clones are present, just over 85% being singletons, with the ten largest covering 2.5% to 3.5%. The specimen was peripheral blood. The source of these receptors is a woman younger than 45 with active or convalescent COVID-19.

The J gene is TRBJ2-3, the V gene TRBV10-2; D is perhaps TRBD1 (5 bases). Germline V gene lookup returns CDR1 WSHSY and CDR2 SAAADI. The CDR3 has 12 residues. The germline V and J ends were trimmed by 3 bases and 6 bases, with 7 bases remaining between them. The CDR3 DNA follows: TGCGCCAGCAGTGAATCAGGGGATACGCAGTATTTT. The encoded protein is CASSESGDTQYF.

This chain links TRBV11-3 with TRBJ2-7; D is perhaps TRBD1 (5 bases). This CDR3 is 13 amino acids long. V was shortened by 1 base and J by 6 bases, with 10 bases between the two germline ends. Germline CDR1 and CDR2: SGHNT and YENEEA. CDR3 bases: TGTGCCAGCAGCTTAGGCCAGGGTTCCGAGCAGTACTTC. Translated: CASSLGQGSEQYF.